This entry lists 10 T cell receptor beta chains sequenced from one sample in a study of CD8+CD57+ T cells in acquired aplastic anemia. Genomic DNA templated the TCR beta VDJ and CDR3 profiling. TCRdb reprocessed the reads with MiXCR, giving one entry per CDR3 protein. The profile shows roughly 180,000 distinct CDR3 sequences, 50% to 65% of them singletons. Previously, flow cytometry had revealed CD8+CD57+ cell expansion in the patients chosen for sequencing. Material: sorted CD4+, CD8+, or CD8+CD57+ T cells (not recorded which) from PBMCs. The receptors here all came from a human donor with aplastic anemia.

The V call is TRBV10-2, the J call TRBJ2-7; 8 nucleotides line up with TRBD1. Germline CDR1 and CDR2: WSHSY and SAAADI. The CDR3 sequence is 13 residues long. Unmatched junction bases numbered 7, after V lost 6 bases and J lost 6 bases. This CDR3 reads CASSEDRVFEQYF. In DNA form, the CDR3 reads TGCGCCAGCAGCGAGGACAGGGTGTTCGAGCAGTACTTC.

This clonotype has only one observation. The chain employs TRBV19 and TRBJ1-2; unclear D gene. The germline V and J ends were trimmed by 4 bases and 7 bases, with 16 bases remaining between them. The CDR3 is made up of 14 amino acids. CDR1 LNHDA and CDR2 SQIVND come from the germline V gene (reference sequence). Written as DNA, the CDR3 is TGTGCCAGTAGTAATATTCCGCATTACGTTGGCTACACCTTC. This gives the protein CASSNIPHYVGYTF.

As to this clonotype: Because the CDR3 is missing its conserved closing phenylalanine or tryptophan, this is likely a read error. The DNA is omitted, as the CDR3 cannot be located on it reliably, and the CDR3 follows TCRdb's listing. The V call is TRBV7-8, the J call TRBJ1-6. Germline V CDR1 and CDR2: SGHVS, FQNEAQ. The CDR3 contains 8 residues when both ends are counted. The CDR3 region is CASSFTSG.

The chain combines TRBV12-3 or TRBV12-4 with TRBJ2-1, with D possibly being TRBD2 (6 bases). The CDR3 is 15 amino acids. Trimming removed 4 bases at V and 7 bases at J, with 17 bases between. CDR3 in DNA: TGTGCCAGCAGTTCCCGACTAGTAAAAGGGAATGAGCAGTTCTTC. Its translation is CASSSRLVKGNEQFF.

V usage is TRBV20-1 and J usage is TRBJ2-7; D gene ambiguous. V was pared by 0 bases and J by 5 bases, with 11 bases between. The CDR3 runs 13 residues. Germline loops: CDR1 DFQATT, CDR2 SNEGSKA (reference sequence). In DNA, the CDR3 is TGCAGTGCTAGAGACGGCGTTAACAACGAGCAGTACTTC. Its translation is CSARDGVNNEQYF.

This clonotype was detected only a few times. Sequence at one end of the junction differs from germline and may be a read error. This chain uses TRBV27 with TRBJ2-7; D is tentatively TRBD1 or TRBD2 (5 bases each). CDR3 length: 15 amino acids. Germline lookup yields CDR1 MNHEY and CDR2 SMNVEV (reference sequence). The CDR3 is CATSDPGRPSYEQYF. The CDR3 DNA reads TGTGCCACCAGTGATCCGGGACGACCGTCCTACGAGCAGTACTTC.

This clonotype was seen more than once but under ten times. This sequence joins TRBV5-4 and TRBJ2-7; 9 positions agree with TRBD1. The J segment lost 0 bases and the V segment lost 4 bases, leaving 5 bases of the junction unmatched. The germline V gene encodes CDR1 SGHNT and CDR2 YYREEE (reference sequence). The CDR3 length is 15 residues. CDR3 DNA: TGTGCCAGCAGCAGAGGACAGGGGCCCTCCTACGAGCAGTACTTC. The encoded protein is CASSRGQGPSYEQYF. The full variable domain, with the rest looked up from reference TRBV5-4 and TRBJ2-7, is ETGVTQSPTHLIKTRGQQVTLRCSSQSGHNTVSWYQQALGQGPQFIFQYYREEENGRGNFPPRFSGLQFPNYSSELNVNALELDDSALYLCASSRGQGPSYEQYFGPGTRLTVT.

With regard to this clonotype: The junction departs from germline at one end; a sequencing error may be responsible. CDR3 loop: CASSSTPLGDTEAFF. The CDR3 DNA reads as TGTGCCAGCAGCTCGACGCCCCTGGGGGACACTGAAGCTTTCTTC. V gene TRBV7-9 combines with J gene TRBJ1-1; weak D call: TRBD1 (6 bases). Germline CDR1 is SEHNR and CDR2 is FQNEAQ (reference sequence). The CDR3 length is 15 residues.

This clonotype has only one observation. The genes are TRBV30 and TRBJ2-7, with no clear D. The germline V gene encodes CDR1 GTSNPN and CDR2 SVGIG (reference sequence). V was cut by 3 bases and J by 2 bases, with 14 bases left in between. The CDR3 consists of 14 residues. In nucleotides, the CDR3 is TGTGCCTGGAGCCGGGCGCAAAAGGCCTACGAGCAGTACTTC. It is translated as CAWSRAQKAYEQYF.

This chain joins TRBV2 and TRBJ2-1; D not certain. The CDR3 spans 13 residues. The V gene's germline CDR1 is SNHLY and CDR2 FYNNEI. Trimming stripped 2 bases from V and 4 bases from J, with 6 bases between. The chain's CDR3 is CASSERAYNEQFF. The CDR3 DNA is TGTGCCAGCAGTGAAAGAGCATACAATGAGCAGTTCTTC.